These T cell receptor beta chains were read from a single sample in a study of blood T cell repertoires in COVID-19. Only in-frame clones appear in the TCRdb table, and some are missing; sequencing was by immunoSEQ multiplex PCR. The profile shows over 250,000 clones, more than 75% of them singletons. The specimen was PBMCs or T cells enriched from blood (not recorded which). The source is a man aged 55 to 70 who had recovered from COVID-19. CDR3s include the opening cysteine and the closing phenylalanine or tryptophan.

v_call | cdr3_aa
TRBV10-1 | CASSDWRGNNEQFF
TRBV6-5 | CASRRRQNTGELFF
TRBV27 | CASSSLYDSPLHF
TRBV7-9 | CASSSGQGLDYGYTF
TRBV19 | CASSPQMRGRGEKLFF
TRBV6-5 | CASSWSGTLNTEAFF
TRBV6-2/TRBV6-3 | CASSRGQRFREKLFF
TRBV9 | CASSALPGLDEQFF
TRBV6-1 | CASSESGTGFRTNEKLFF
TRBV12-3/TRBV12-4 | CASSQNYNSPLHF
TRBV5-4 | CASSLNSFSEAFF
TRBV4-1 | CASSQDGGTSNQPQHF
TRBV20-1 | CSASQGAGEQFF
TRBV7-2 | CASSLGQGRAAAFF
TRBV7-2 | CASSLSRTANTEAFF
TRBV7-9 | CASSPLRDFPEAFF
TRBV30 | CAGSGSTYNEQFF
TRBV24-1 | CATKGSGYTGELFF
TRBV3-1/TRBV3-2 | CASSQVLDQPQHF
TRBV2 | CASSADATGSQPQHF
TRBV2 | CASSRPGQGAADEKLFF
TRBV19 | CASSTTPGQGFYTGELFF
TRBV9 | CASSGLQGANSPLHF
TRBV5-1 | CASSLVGGTMNTEAFF
TRBV7-3 | CATAMGLGETQYF
TRBV5-4 | CASSRPGGEEAFF
TRBV3-1/TRBV3-2 | CASSETPNYGYTF
TRBV29-1 | CSARFSVQGDYGYTF
TRBV7-8 | CASSLGGGRWNTEAFF
TRBV2 | CASSGTGGSPLHF
TRBV5-1 | CASSAGGAGNTIYF
TRBV19 | CASSRRPPGLAGAEQYF
TRBV27 | CASRGQVPNQPQHF